Sequencing of this TCR beta chain was carried out in a study of beta chain features in type 1 diabetes. Study findings and constraints: Within each of all four CD4+ subsets, Type 1 diabetes patients had TCRB CDR3s that were moderately but significantly shorter.

Comment on this clone: The target antigen is unknown.

The isolated RNA, all of it, was reverse transcribed, so expressed TCRB transcripts were what got sequenced. Data came from immunoSEQ multiplex PCR; TCRdb stores just in-frame clones and leaves some out. This sample yields hundreds of thousands of clones, of which 15% are seen a single time; less than 0.02% belongs to the top ten. The CDR3 covers 14 residues. V shed 0 bases and J shed 2 bases, with 9 bases lying between them. Per the germline V gene, CDR1 is SGHRS and CDR2 is YFSETQ. The sequence was obtained from a man younger than 35 with type 1 diabetes. The material sequenced was naive CD4+ T cells from blood. V is TRBV5-1 and J is TRBJ2-7; D ambiguous. The CDR3 is CASSLAGFTYEQYF. Written as DNA, the CDR3 is TGCGCCAGCAGCTTGGCGGGTTTTACCTACGAGCAGTACTTC. The entire variable domain, with the rest obtained from reference TRBV5-1 and TRBJ2-7, is as follows: KAGVTQTPRYLIKTRGQQVTLSCSPISGHRSVSWYQQTPGQGLQFLFEYFSETQRNKGNFPGRFSGRQFSNSRSEMNVSTLELGDSALYLCASSLAGFTYEQYFGPGTRLTVT.